This T cell receptor (beta chain) appears in the sequencing data of a study of blood T cell repertoires in COVID-19 (dated by TCRdb to 2020 to 2021). For the wider study: Samples covering the acute and convalescent phases of COVID-19 were provided by collaborators in the United States, Italy and Spain. Nearly every sample came with metadata listing a de-identified subject ID, COVID-19 status, age in years and sex. The prospective study material was composed of cDNA or gDNA derived from T cells, B-cell-depleted T cells, or PBMCs. The repertoires were released in a freely available public database meant as a resource for research on the immune response to SARS-CoV-2. Where HLA class I and class II types were available, the types were taken from metadata supplied by the sample provider, not from assay-based typing. The samples were drawn from the first 160 participants of the ongoing ImmuneRACE study and from more than 1,000 subjects provided by 6 global collaborators. The dataset comprised deeply sampled blood TCRbeta repertoires from subjects exposed to, actively infected with, or recovered from COVID-19.

Remarks on this clone: Its antigen is still unknown. No much larger clonotype is one base removed from it; base qualities were not supplied.

TCRbeta CDR3 regions were amplified from genomic DNA by means of the immunoSEQ Assay, a bias-controlled multiplex PCR. On the study's bioinformatics: Nucleated cell counts per sample were estimated from amplification of reference gene primers within the assay. To quantify the absolute abundance of each unique TCRbeta CDR3 rearrangement, sequence reads were collapsed and filtered. Productive Simpson clonality was computed per sample as the square root of Simpson's diversity index over productive rearrangements. TCRdb took over this immuneACCESS table, retaining in-frame rearrangements with V and J assigned. Such tables are incomplete; in checked studies, under half of the missing clones stem from an unresolved V gene, and the remainder is unexplained. For V, J and clone size, that table is used; D and trimming come from the DNA. In all, the sample holds fewer than 300,000 clones, and 80% to 95% of those were seen once. Over 2% of the sample comes from the top ten.

General conclusions and limits of the study: How much clinical and demographic metadata was included differed by source and by participant, and the metadata was provided uncurated.

In Seattle, one collaborating source enrolled patients while the infection was active and tracked those patients longitudinally over the course of disease. Each collaborating institution followed its own protocols to collect whole blood in K2EDTA tubes. For TCRbeta analysis, collaborator samples were shipped as frozen whole blood, as isolated PBMCs, or as DNA extracted from either sample type. The clonotype comes from a woman aged 25 to 39 with COVID-19, enrolled during active disease. The sequenced sample was peripheral blood.

CDR3 reads: CATSELLGGEQFF. The DNA sequence is given as TGTGCCACCAGTGAGCTCCTAGGGGGTGAGCAGTTCTTC. The chain uses TRBV24-1 and TRBJ2-1; a tentative D match to TRBD1 spans 6 bases. V is clipped by 4 bases and J by 9 bases, and the sequence between their germline boundaries is 12 bases long. CDR1 and CDR2 (KGHDR, SFDVKD) derive from the germline V gene. The CDR3 spans 13 residues, from the cysteine through the phenylalanine. The retained sequence is limited to the CDR3, 39 bases, with the frame set at the first base.